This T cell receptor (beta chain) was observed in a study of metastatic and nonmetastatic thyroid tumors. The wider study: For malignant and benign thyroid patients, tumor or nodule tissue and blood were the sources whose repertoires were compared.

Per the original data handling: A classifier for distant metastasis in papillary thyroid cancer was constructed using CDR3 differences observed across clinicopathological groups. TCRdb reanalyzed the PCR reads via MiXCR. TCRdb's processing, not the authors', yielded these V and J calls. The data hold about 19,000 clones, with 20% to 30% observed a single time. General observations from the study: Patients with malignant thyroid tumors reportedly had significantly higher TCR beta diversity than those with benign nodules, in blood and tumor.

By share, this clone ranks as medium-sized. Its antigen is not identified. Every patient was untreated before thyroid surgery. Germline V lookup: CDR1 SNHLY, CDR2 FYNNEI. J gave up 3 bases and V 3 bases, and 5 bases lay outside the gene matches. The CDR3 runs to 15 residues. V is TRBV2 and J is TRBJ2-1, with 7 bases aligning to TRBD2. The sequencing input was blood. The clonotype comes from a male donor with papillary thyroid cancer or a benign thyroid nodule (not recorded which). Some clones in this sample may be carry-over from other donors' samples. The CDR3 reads CASSDRLADYNEQFF. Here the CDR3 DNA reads TGTGCCAGCAGTGATCGGCTAGCGGACTACAATGAGCAGTTCTTC.